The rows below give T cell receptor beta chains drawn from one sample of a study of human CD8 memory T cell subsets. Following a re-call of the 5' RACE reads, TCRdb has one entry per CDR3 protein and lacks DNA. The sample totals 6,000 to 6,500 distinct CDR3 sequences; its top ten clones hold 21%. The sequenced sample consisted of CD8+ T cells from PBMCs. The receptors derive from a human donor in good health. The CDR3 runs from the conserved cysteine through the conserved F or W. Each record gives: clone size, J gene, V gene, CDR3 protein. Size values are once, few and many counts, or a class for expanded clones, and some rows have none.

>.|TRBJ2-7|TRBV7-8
CASSSTGSLYEQYF
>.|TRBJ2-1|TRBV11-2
CASSFGLAGDPEQFF
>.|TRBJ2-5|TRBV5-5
CASSLTGASTETQYF
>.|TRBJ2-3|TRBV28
CASSLTASGSTDTQYF
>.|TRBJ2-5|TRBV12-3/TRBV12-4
CASSLVGRETQYF
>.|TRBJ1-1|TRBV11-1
CASSLEIGEPGPRTEAFF
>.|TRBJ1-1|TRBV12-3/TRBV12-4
CASSGGWAEAFF
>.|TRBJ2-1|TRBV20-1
CSARGGLGQQYNEQFF
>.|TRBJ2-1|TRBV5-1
CASSLAIGGDEQFF
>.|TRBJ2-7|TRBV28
CASSPGADSVLYEQYF
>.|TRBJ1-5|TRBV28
CASRQTGGRQPQHF
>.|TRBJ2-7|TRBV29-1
CSVASVDSSYEQYF
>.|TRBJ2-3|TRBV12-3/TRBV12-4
CASSLAGGTDTQYF
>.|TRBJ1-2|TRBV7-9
CASSPRQDYTF
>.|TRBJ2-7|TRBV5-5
CASSLWDDEQYF
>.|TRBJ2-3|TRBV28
CASRAGPAGADTQYF
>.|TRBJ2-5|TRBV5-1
CASSPGTGQETQYF
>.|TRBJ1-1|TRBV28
CASSRGGENTEAFF
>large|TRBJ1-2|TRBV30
CAWRDSYRVQGYTF
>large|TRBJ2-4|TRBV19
CASSLGKNIQYF
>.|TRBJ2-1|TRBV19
CASSIDSDRARDINEQFF
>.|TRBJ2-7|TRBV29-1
CSVAMRASWEQYF
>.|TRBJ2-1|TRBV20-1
CSARDRWNEQFF
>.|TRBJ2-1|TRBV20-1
CSARDEQLSYNEQFF
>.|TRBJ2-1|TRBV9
CASSVEGLAGIYNEQFF
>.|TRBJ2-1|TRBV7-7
CASSLSPGQEVDEQFF
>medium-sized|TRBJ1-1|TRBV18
CASSPTGANTEAFF
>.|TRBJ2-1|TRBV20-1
CSAESGTEYNEQFF
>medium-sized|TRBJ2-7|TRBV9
CASSVHPASDEQYF
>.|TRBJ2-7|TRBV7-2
CASSTAGDIGYEQYF
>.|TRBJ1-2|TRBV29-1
CSTLTGGQYGYTF
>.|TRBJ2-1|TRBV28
CASRPLAGGPYSYNEQFF
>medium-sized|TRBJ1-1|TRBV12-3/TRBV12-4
CASSFYVRENTEAFF
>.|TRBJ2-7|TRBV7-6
CASSLAVGTTYEQYF
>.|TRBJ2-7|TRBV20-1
CSCGGSGPNLYEQYF
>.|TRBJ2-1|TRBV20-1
CSARDDGGAGNEQFF
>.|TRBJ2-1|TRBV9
CASSGVSMDNEQFF
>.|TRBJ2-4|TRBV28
CASSPPRGGQYF
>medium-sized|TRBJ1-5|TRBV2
CASSESGGDSNQPQHF
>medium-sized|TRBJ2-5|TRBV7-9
CASSSLLTTGEGPSVETQYF
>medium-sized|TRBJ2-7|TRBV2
CASNERGPYEQYF
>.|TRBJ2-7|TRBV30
CAWSVSIGYEQYF